The 21 T cell receptor beta chains in this list originate from one sample, sequenced in a study of early T cells in non-severe SARS-CoV-2 infection. TCRdb analysed the 5' RACE reads with MiXCR anew, one entry per CDR3 protein. The sample lists 46,000 or so distinct CDR3 sequences, under 15% occurring once. Sequencing was done on a sample of whole blood. All receptors derive from an adult who was a healthcare worker with PCR-confirmed SARS-CoV-2 infection or an uninfected control (not recorded which).

This clonotype has ten or more counts. V and J are TRBV7-3 and TRBJ1-1, with 9 bases identical to TRBD1. V shed 5 bases and J 3 bases; nucleotides not matched to a gene: 7. The CDR3 consists of 15 residues. The germline CDR1 and CDR2 sequences are SGHTA and FQGTGA. The CDR3 is CASSAQGQGYTEAFF. The CDR3 DNA sequence: TGTGCCAGCAGCGCCCAGGGACAGGGCTACACTGAAGCTTTCTTT.

This clonotype has only a few counts. The rearrangement uses TRBV7-2 and TRBJ2-1; TRBD2 agrees at 7 bases. V was pared by 6 bases and J by 0 bases, with 5 bases of the junction left unmatched. CDR1 is SGHTA, CDR2 FQGNSA, per germline. The CDR3 runs 15 residues. The CDR3 reads CASRLGGGSYNEQFF. The CDR3 bases are TGTGCCAGCAGACTGGGCGGGGGCTCCTACAATGAGCAGTTCTTC.

Only a few counts were recorded for this clonotype. The rearrangement links TRBV4-1 to TRBJ1-5; D possibly corresponds to TRBD1 (6 bases). V gave up 4 bases and J gave up 2 bases, with 12 bases separating them. From germline, CDR1 is MGHRA and CDR2 YSYEKL. There are 15 residues in the CDR3. DNA of the CDR3: TGCGCCAGCAGCCCAGGGGAGTCGGGCAATCAGCCCCAGCATTTT. Residues: CASSPGESGNQPQHF.

This chain connects TRBV7-9 to TRBJ2-1; D call uncertain. V gave up 8 bases and J gave up 6 bases, with 11 bases separating them. Germline V gives CDR1 SEHNR, CDR2 FQNEAQ (reference sequence). CDR3 length equals 12 residues. The CDR3 spells CASCPVGNEQFF. In nucleotides, the CDR3 is TGTGCCAGCTGCCCCGTAGGCAATGAGCAGTTCTTC.

About this clonotype: This may be a read error, as it is one base from a much larger clone. The chain recombines TRBV20-1 with TRBJ2-7; 7 bases are a match to TRBD2. Germline loops: CDR1 DFQATT, CDR2 SNEGSKA (reference sequence). V was clipped by 4 bases and J by 2 bases; unmatched bases: 8. The CDR3 is 14 amino acids. For the CDR3, the DNA is TGCAGTGCTACGGTAGCGGGCCCCCCCTACGAGCAGTACTTC. Translating it yields CSATVAGPPYEQYF.

This chain joins TRBV2 and TRBJ1-5; perhaps TRBD1 as D (5 bases). With 10 bases removed from V and 0 bases from J, the gap between germline ends came to 13 bases. The CDR3 totals 14 residues. In germline, CDR1 is SNHLY, CDR2 FYNNEI. The CDR3 bases are TGTGCCACGACAGTGGGATATAGCAATCAGCCCCAGCATTTT. Translated, it gives CATTVGYSNQPQHF.

This clonotype was picked up a small number of times. The chain couples TRBV7-6 to TRBJ1-3; no reliable D call. The CDR3 totals 19 residues. CDR1 SGHVS and CDR2 FNYEAQ come from the germline V gene. V lost 2 bases and J 0 bases, leaving 20 bases between the germline ends. The CDR3 DNA sequence: TGTGCCAGCAGCTTAAGGCTGCGGCAGGCCGACTACTCTGGAAACACCATATATTTT. It yields the protein CASSLRLRQADYSGNTIYF. Drawing the rest from reference TRBV7-6 and TRBJ1-3, the complete variable domain is GAGVSQSPRYKVTKRGQDVALRCDPISGHVSLYWYRQALGQGPEFLTYFNYEAQQDKSGLPNDRFSAERPEGSISTLTIQRTEQRDSAMYRCASSLRLRQADYSGNTIYFGEGSWLTVV.

The J gene is TRBJ2-3, the V gene TRBV9; TRBD2 is a possible D gene (6 bases). The CDR3 length is 16 residues. Germline CDR1 SGDLS, CDR2 YYNGEE. Trimming stripped 0 bases from V and 4 bases from J, with 15 bases between. Written as DNA, the CDR3 is TGTGCCAGCAGCGTAGTGGGACTCTCTACACCAGATACGCAGTATTTT. Protein sequence: CASSVVGLSTPDTQYF.

This clonotype has ten or more counts. The chain carries TRBV29-1 and TRBJ1-5; D is possibly TRBD1 (6 bases). V was clipped by 4 bases and J by 3 bases, with 10 bases between them. Looked up from germline, CDR1 is SQVTM and CDR2 is ANQGSEA. The CDR3 is 13 amino acids. The CDR3 DNA follows: TGCAGCGTTGGACAGGAGCTCAATCAGCCCCAGCATTTT. It codes for CSVGQELNQPQHF.

This clonotype was detected only a few times. The chain has TRBV30 and TRBJ2-5, with 15 bases matching TRBD2. Germline V gene data show CDR1 as GTSNPN and CDR2 as SVGIG (reference sequence). Germline trimming cut 5 bases from V and 4 bases from J; bases unmatched to any gene: 5. The CDR3 spans 15 residues. The CDR3 DNA reads as TGTGCCTGGCATGGGGGACTAGCGGGAGGAGAGACCCAGTACTTC. Protein: CAWHGGLAGGETQYF.

The CDR3 loop reads CASSQRWGQGVTDEQYF. CDR3 nucleotide sequence: TGTGCCAGCAGTCAACGATGGGGACAGGGGGTAACGGACGAGCAGTACTTC. This chain uses TRBV11-2 with TRBJ2-7; 11 positions match TRBD1. The CDR3 runs to 17 residues. Trimming removed 6 bases from V and 5 bases from J; junction bases left unmatched: 15. In germline, CDR1 is SGHAT, CDR2 FQNNGV.

The chain uses TRBV5-4 and TRBJ1-1, with TRBD1 as a possible D gene (5 bases). Trimming cost V 5 bases and J 3 bases, with 23 bases left between them. The CDR3 runs to 17 residues. Germline V gives CDR1 SGHNT, CDR2 YYREEE (reference sequence). The CDR3 loop reads CASSKLPKYGGHTEAFF. The CDR3 DNA is TGTGCCAGCAGTAAACTCCCAAAGTACGGGGGACACACTGAAGCTTTCTTT.

This clonotype came up many times. This chain's CDR3 is CASSYMETQYF. DNA for the CDR3: TGTGCCAGCAGTTACATGGAGACCCAGTACTTC. The chain recombines TRBV6-6 with TRBJ2-5, with D uncertain. Trimming took 2 bases from V and 5 from J, leaving 3 bases between them. CDR1 is MNHNY, CDR2 SVGAGI, per germline (reference sequence). The CDR3 consists of 11 residues.

The chain couples TRBV5-6 to TRBJ2-3, with D unclear. V lost 0 bases and J lost 8, with 4 bases in between. Per germline, CDR1 SGHDT and CDR2 YYEEEE. The CDR3 consists of 11 residues. CDR3 in amino acids: CASSLGGTQYF. CDR3 bases: TGTGCCAGCAGCTTGGGCGGTACGCAGTATTTT.

In this sample, this clonotype turned up many times. The V gene is TRBV2, the J gene TRBJ2-1, with unresolved D. From germline, CDR1 is SNHLY and CDR2 FYNNEI. V was pared by 0 bases and J by 7 bases, with 7 bases between. This CDR3 comprises 13 residues. CDR3 DNA sequence: TGTGCCAGCAGTGAAGCGCCGTGGAATGAGCAGTTCTTC. Encoded protein: CASSEAPWNEQFF.

At least ten counts were recorded for this clonotype. This sequence joins TRBV29-1 and TRBJ2-1; TRBD2 matches 12 bases. Germline CDR1 is SQVTM and CDR2 is ANQGSEA. This CDR3 region has 15 residues. Trimming at V came to 2 bases and at J to 4 bases, leaving 3 bases not matched to a gene. In DNA, the CDR3 is TGCAGCGTTGAACCCGGACTAGCGGGATACAATGAGCAGTTCTTC. This translates into CSVEPGLAGYNEQFF.

This clonotype was detected only a few times. The chain couples TRBV20-1 to TRBJ2-7; 9 bases agree with TRBD2. This CDR3 is built from 15 residues. The germline CDR1 and CDR2 sequences are DFQATT and SNEGSKA (reference sequence). The V segment lost 3 bases and the J segment 2 bases; nucleotides outside the gene matches: 8. The CDR3 coding sequence is TGCAGTGCTAGTGTCTCTAGCGGGGTACCCTACGAGCAGTACTTC. Protein: CSASVSSGVPYEQYF.

This clonotype came up a few times. The rearrangement joins TRBV27 to TRBJ2-2; 7 nucleotides align to TRBD1. The CDR3 is made up of 18 amino acids. Trimming removed 5 bases from V and 5 bases from J; junction bases left unmatched: 17. Germline CDR1 reads MNHEY; CDR2 reads SMNVEV (reference sequence). CDR3 in amino acids: CASSPTLDRVALTGELFF. The CDR3 bases are TGTGCCAGCAGTCCGACTTTAGACAGGGTTGCTTTGACCGGGGAGCTGTTTTTT.

This clonotype was counted at least ten times. CDR3: CASSYLRDTEAFF. Here the CDR3 DNA reads TGTGCCAGCAGTTACCTCCGGGACACTGAAGCTTTCTTT. This chain connects TRBV6-6 to TRBJ1-1; D is unresolved. This CDR3 is built from 13 residues. From germline, CDR1 is MNHNY and CDR2 SVGAGI (reference sequence). V lost 2 bases and J 3 bases, leaving 7 bases between the germline ends.

There are many counts of this clonotype. The chain is built from TRBV3-1 and TRBJ2-1, with TRBD2 matching over 8 bases. The germline V gene encodes CDR1 LGHDT and CDR2 YNNKEL (reference sequence). The CDR3 contains 18 residues. J was trimmed by 7 bases and V by 3 bases; bases with no gene match: 17. CDR3 DNA: TGTGCCAGCAGCCATGTAACTAGCGGTTCCAGAAACTTAAATGAGCAGTTCTTC. This sequence encodes CASSHVTSGSRNLNEQFF.

The chain employs TRBV7-9 and TRBJ2-7; D not resolved. CDR1 and CDR2 from the germline V gene are SEHNR and FQNEAQ (reference sequence). V was clipped by 3 bases and J by 2 bases, with 11 bases between them. The CDR3 length is 14 residues. The CDR3 loop is CASSFGQPPYEQYF. CDR3 nucleotides: TGTGCCAGCAGCTTTGGCCAGCCCCCCTACGAGCAGTACTTC.